This entry lists 14 T cell receptor beta chains sequenced from one sample in a study of T cell changes during pregnancy in multiple sclerosis. Here immunoSEQ multiplex PCR was the method, and the copy in TCRdb shows in-frame clones only, minus some. The sample has 40,000 to 45,000 clones, 89% seen once. The specimen was CD4+ T cells from peripheral blood mononuclear cells, collected in the first trimester of pregnancy. These receptors all stem from a female donor with multiple sclerosis, enrolled in a pregnancy study.

CDR3 bases: TGTGCCAGCAGTGTAGAACGGAGCAATCAGCCCCAGCATTTT. The encoded protein is CASSVERSNQPQHF. J is TRBJ1-5 and V is TRBV2; no reliable D call. The CDR3 has 14 amino acids. Trimming removed 4 bases from V and 1 base from J, with 8 bases in between. Germline CDR1 and CDR2: SNHLY and FYNNEI.

This chain uses TRBV7-2 with TRBJ2-7; TRBD2 might be the D (6 bases). Trimming took 5 bases from V and 2 from J, leaving 10 bases between them. Germline CDR1 reads SGHTA; CDR2 reads FQGNSA. The CDR3 is 13 residues long. The CDR3 coding sequence is TGTGCCAGCAGCCGGGGACTCACCTACGAGCAGTACTTC. It encodes CASSRGLTYEQYF.

The chain joins TRBV19 to TRBJ1-1; D unresolved. Germline V lookup: CDR1 LNHDA, CDR2 SQIVND (reference sequence). Trimming removed 2 bases from V and 6 bases from J, with 10 bases in between. This CDR3 has 13 amino acids. CDR3 protein: CASSITGFAEAFF. Written as DNA, the CDR3 is TGTGCCAGTAGTATAACCGGGTTCGCTGAAGCTTTCTTT.

The gene calls are TRBV29-1 and TRBJ2-7; TRBD2 aligns across 7 bases. This CDR3 region has 11 residues. The V segment lost 4 bases and the J segment 4 bases; nucleotides outside the gene matches: 1. Germline CDR1 SQVTM, CDR2 ANQGSEA. DNA for the CDR3: TGCAGCGTTGGGGGGGGATACGAGCAGTACTTC. Residues: CSVGGGYEQYF.

V usage is TRBV6-6 and J usage is TRBJ1-1; the match to TRBD1 covers 7 bases. The trim removed 6 bases at V and 4 bases at J, leaving 5 bases unmatched. CDR3 length: 13 residues. From germline, CDR1 is MNHNY and CDR2 SVGAGI (reference sequence). Here the CDR3 reads CASRGTAPTEAFF. The CDR3 DNA sequence: TGTGCCAGCAGAGGGACAGCCCCCACTGAAGCTTTCTTT.

V usage is TRBV2 and J usage is TRBJ2-3; 10 bases fit TRBD1. V lost 10 bases, J lost 10 bases, and 11 bases stayed unmatched. Germline-derived CDR1 and CDR2 are SNHLY and FYNNEI. This CDR3 region has 13 residues. The CDR3 region is CAIRDRGFGAQYF. CDR3 in DNA: TGTGCCATCCGGGACAGGGGTTTTGGAGCGCAGTATTTT.

The rearrangement uses TRBV10-3 and TRBJ1-3; D remains ambiguous. CDR3 size: 14 residues. V shed 3 bases and J shed 1 base, with 7 bases lying between them. Germline assignment: CDR1 ENHRY and CDR2 SYGVKD. Written as DNA, the CDR3 is TGTGCCATCAGTGAATGGGAGTCTGGAAACACCATATATTTT. Its protein product is CAISEWESGNTIYF.

This clone has more than one count but fewer than ten. The chain combines TRBV12-5 with TRBJ1-5; weak D call: TRBD1 (5 bases). The V end lost 2 bases, the J end lost 4 bases, and 24 bases lay between the germline ends. In germline, CDR1 is LGHNT, CDR2 FRNRAP. This CDR3 is 19 amino acids long. Written as DNA, the CDR3 is TGTGCTAGTGGTTTGTTGGAGGGGATCCAAATTCGTCCTAATCAGCCCCAGCATTTT. This encodes CASGLLEGIQIRPNQPQHF.

The CDR3 spells CASSPIYALYEQYF. The CDR3 DNA follows: TGTGCCAGCAGTCCCATATACGCGTTGTACGAGCAGTACTTC. The rearrangement uses TRBV27 and TRBJ2-7; D gene uncertain. The V end lost 5 bases, the J end lost 4 bases, and 15 bases lay between the germline ends. This CDR3 region has 14 residues. CDR1 MNHEY and CDR2 SMNVEV come from the germline V gene (reference sequence).

This clone appeared once. The CDR3 nucleotides are TGTGCCAGCAGTTTACATGGGAGCTCTGGAAACACCATATATTTT. This gives the protein CASSLHGSSGNTIYF. J is TRBJ1-3 and V is TRBV7-9; D is unclear. The CDR3 covers 15 residues. V lost 6 bases to trimming and J lost 0 bases, with 12 bases between them. CDR1 is SEHNR, CDR2 FQNEAQ, per germline (reference sequence).

The chain is built from TRBV5-5 and TRBJ2-3; D perhaps matches TRBD1 (5 bases). V was clipped by 4 bases and J by 5 bases, with 8 bases between them. Germline CDR1 SGHKS, CDR2 YYEKEE (reference sequence). This CDR3 contains 12 residues. The CDR3 bases are TGTGCCAGCAGCACCAGGGAAGATACGCAGTATTTT. Translating it yields CASSTREDTQYF.

Only one count was recorded for this clone. J is TRBJ2-1 and V is TRBV2; 7 positions agree with TRBD2. After removal of 4 bases from V and 5 bases from J, the junction contained 5 bases not matched to a gene. The CDR3 spans 14 residues. Germline V lookup: CDR1 SNHLY, CDR2 FYNNEI. CDR3 nucleotide sequence: TGTGCCAGCAGTGCCGGGAGGACTAACAATGAGCAGTTCTTC. Amino acids: CASSAGRTNNEQFF.

The sample holds one count of this clone. The chain has TRBV7-9 and TRBJ1-1, with TRBD1 matching over 10 bases. Unmatched junction bases numbered 10, after V lost 4 bases and J lost 8 bases. Germline loops: CDR1 SEHNR, CDR2 FQNEAQ (reference sequence). The CDR3 contains 15 residues. DNA for the CDR3: TGTGCCAGCAGCTCAAGGTGGGACAGGGGAGAGGAAGCTTTCTTT. This encodes CASSSRWDRGEEAFF.

This clone was recorded only once. V is TRBV5-1 and J is TRBJ1-6, with 7 bases aligning to TRBD1. Germline assignment: CDR1 SGHRS and CDR2 YFSETQ. The CDR3 has 15 amino acids. With V trimmed by 0 bases and J by 9 bases, 6 bases remained unmatched. The CDR3 nucleotides are TGCGCCAGCAGCTTGGGGGACAGAGGATTTTCACCCCTCCACTTT. This gives the protein CASSLGDRGFSPLHF.